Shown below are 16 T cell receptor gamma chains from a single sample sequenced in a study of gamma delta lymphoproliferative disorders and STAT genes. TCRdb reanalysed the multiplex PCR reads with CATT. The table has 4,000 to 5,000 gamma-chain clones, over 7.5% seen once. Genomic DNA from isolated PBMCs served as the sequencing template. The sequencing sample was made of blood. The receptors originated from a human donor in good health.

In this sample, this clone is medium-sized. The CDR3 here is CATWDWYKKLF. The CDR3 nucleotides read TGTGCCACCTGGGATTGGTATAAGAAACTCTTT. The V call is TRGV4, the J call TRGJ1 or TRGJ2. TCRdb offers no J gene call, so here the DNA was matched to germline to obtain one. The ends lost 3 bases at V and 7 bases at J; junction bases unmatched: 3. The CDR3 is 11 residues long. CDR1 and CDR2 (germline): EGSTGY, YDSYTSSV.

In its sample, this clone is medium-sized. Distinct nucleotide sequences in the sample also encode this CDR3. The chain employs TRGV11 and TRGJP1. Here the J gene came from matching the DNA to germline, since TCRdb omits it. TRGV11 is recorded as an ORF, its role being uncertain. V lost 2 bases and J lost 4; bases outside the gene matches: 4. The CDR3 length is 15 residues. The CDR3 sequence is CACWIRRVTGWFKIF. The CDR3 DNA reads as TGTGCCTGCTGGATTAGGCGGGTCACTGGTTGGTTCAAGATATTT.

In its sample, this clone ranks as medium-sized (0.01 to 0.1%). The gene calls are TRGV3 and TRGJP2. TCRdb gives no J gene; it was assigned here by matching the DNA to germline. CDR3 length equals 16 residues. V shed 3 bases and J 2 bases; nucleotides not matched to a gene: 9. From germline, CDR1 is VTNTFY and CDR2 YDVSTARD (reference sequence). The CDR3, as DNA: TGTGCCACCTGGGACCGACTCCGAAGTAGTGATTGGATCAAGACGTTT. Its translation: CATWDRLRSSDWIKTF.

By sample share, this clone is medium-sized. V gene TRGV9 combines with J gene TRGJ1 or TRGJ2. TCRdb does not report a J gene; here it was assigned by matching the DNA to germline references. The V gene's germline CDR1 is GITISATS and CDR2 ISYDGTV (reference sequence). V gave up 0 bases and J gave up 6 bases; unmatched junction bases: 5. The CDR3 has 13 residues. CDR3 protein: CALWEVRVYKKLF. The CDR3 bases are TGTGCCTTGTGGGAGGTGCGGGTTTATAAGAAACTCTTT.

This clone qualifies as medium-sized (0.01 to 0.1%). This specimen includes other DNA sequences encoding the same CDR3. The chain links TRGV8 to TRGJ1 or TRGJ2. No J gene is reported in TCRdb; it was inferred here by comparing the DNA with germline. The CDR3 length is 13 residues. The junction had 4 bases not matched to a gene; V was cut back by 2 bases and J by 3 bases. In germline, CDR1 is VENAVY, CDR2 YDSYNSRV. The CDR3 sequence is CATWDTFYYKKLF. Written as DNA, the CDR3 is TGTGCCACCTGGGATACATTTTATTATAAGAAACTCTTT.

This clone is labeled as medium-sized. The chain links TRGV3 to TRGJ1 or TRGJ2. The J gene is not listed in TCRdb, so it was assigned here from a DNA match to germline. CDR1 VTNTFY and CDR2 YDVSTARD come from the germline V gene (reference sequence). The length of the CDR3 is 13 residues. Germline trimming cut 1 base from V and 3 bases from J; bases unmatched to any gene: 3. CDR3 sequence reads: CATWDSCYYKKLF. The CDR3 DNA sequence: TGTGCCACCTGGGACAGTTGTTATTATAAGAAACTCTTT.

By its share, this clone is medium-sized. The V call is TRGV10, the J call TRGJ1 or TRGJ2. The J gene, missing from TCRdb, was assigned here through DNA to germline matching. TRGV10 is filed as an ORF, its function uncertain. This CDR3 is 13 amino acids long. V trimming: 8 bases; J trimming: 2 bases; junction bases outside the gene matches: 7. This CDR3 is CAAWAADYYKKLF. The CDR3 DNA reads TGTGCTGCGTGGGCAGCGGATTATTATAAGAAACTCTTT.

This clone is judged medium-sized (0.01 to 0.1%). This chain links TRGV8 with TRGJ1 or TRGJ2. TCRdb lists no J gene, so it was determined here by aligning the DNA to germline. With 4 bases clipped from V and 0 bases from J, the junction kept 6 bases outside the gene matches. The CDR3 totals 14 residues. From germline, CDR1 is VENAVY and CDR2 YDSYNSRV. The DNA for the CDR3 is TGTGCCACCTGGGACTCCTCGAATTATTATAAGAAACTCTTT. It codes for CATWDSSNYYKKLF.

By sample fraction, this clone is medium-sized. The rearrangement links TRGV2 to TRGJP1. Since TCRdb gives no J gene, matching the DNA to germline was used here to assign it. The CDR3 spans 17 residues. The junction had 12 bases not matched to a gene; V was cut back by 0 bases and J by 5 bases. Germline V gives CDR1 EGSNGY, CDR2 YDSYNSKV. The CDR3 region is CATWDGPLFITGWFKIF. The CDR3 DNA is TGTGCCACCTGGGACGGGCCCCTATTTATAACTGGTTGGTTCAAGATATTT.

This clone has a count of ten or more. The CDR3 DNA sequence: TGTGCGCACTCAGTAGGTGATTGGATCAAGACGTTT. Translation gives CAHSVGDWIKTF. This sequence joins TRGV2 and TRGJP2. TCRdb carries no J gene annotation; the J gene was assigned here by matching the DNA with germline. CDR3 size: 12 residues. Germline values: CDR1 EGSNGY, CDR2 YDSYNSKV.

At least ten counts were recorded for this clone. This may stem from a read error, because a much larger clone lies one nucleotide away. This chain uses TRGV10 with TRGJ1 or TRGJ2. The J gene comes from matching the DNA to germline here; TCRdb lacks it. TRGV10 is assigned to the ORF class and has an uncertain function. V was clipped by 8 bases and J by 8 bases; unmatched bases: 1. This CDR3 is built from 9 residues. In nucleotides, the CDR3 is TGTGCTGCGTGGGATAAGAAACTCTTT. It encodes CAAWDKKLF.

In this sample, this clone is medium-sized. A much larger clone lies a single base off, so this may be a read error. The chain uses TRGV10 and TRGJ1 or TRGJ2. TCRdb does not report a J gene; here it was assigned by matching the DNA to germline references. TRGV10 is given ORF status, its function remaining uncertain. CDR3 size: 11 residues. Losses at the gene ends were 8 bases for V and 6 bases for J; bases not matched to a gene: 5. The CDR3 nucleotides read TGTGCTGCGTGGGATTCTTATAAGAAACTCTTT. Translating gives CAAWDSYKKLF.

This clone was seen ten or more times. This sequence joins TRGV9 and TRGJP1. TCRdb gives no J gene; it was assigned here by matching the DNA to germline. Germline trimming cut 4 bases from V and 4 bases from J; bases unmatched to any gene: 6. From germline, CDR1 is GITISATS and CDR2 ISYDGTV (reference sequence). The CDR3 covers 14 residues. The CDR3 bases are TGTGCCTTGTGGGACGCCTACACTGGTTGGTTCAAGATATTT. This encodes CALWDAYTGWFKIF.

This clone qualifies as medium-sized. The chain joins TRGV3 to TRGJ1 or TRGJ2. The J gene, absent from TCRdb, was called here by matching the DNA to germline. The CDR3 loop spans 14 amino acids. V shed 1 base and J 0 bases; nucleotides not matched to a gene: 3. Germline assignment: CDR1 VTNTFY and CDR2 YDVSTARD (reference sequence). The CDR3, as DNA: TGTGCCACCTGGGACAGCACGAATTATTATAAGAAACTCTTT. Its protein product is CATWDSTNYYKKLF.

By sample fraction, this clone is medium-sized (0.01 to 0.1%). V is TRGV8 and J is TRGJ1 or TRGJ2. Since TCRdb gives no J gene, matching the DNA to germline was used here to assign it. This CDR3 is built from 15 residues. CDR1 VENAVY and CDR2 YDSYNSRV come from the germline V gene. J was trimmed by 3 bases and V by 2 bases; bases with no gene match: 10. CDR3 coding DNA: TGTGCCACCTGGGATATTCTTGTCGCTTATTATAAGAAACTCTTT. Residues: CATWDILVAYYKKLF.

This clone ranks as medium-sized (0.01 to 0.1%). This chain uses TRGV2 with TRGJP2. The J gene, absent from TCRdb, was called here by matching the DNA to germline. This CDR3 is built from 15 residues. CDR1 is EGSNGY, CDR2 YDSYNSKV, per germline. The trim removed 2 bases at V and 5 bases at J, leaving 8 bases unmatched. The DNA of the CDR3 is TGTGCCACCTGGGACGCAAACTGGAGTGATTGGATCAAGACGTTT. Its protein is CATWDANWSDWIKTF.